The clone carrying this T cell receptor (beta chain) was counted once. Its target is not known. Trimming cost V 3 bases and J 5 bases, with 19 bases left between them. Germline CDR1 and CDR2: DFQATT and SNEGSKA (reference sequence). The CDR3 sequence is 16 residues long. This entry belongs to a study of T cell repertoires in cytomegalovirus infection. Study-wide points: What dominated the ex vivo response were HLA-C-restricted CMV-specific TCR beta clonotypes.

One entry per CDR3 protein results from TCRdb running MiXCR on the reads. The data contain about 400,000 distinct CDR3 sequences, 15% to 20% of them seen just once; the ten biggest clones take up around 8.6%. The sequence was collected from a human donor in good health (CMV status not recorded). Some clones in this sample may be carry-over from other donors' samples. The specimen sequenced was PBMCs. This chain links TRBV20-1 with TRBJ1-4; D perhaps matches TRBD1 (5 bases). The CDR3 spells CSASLPRGTVNEKLFF. The CDR3 DNA sequence: TGCAGTGCTAGCCTACCCCGAGGGACGGTAAATGAAAAACTGTTTTTT.